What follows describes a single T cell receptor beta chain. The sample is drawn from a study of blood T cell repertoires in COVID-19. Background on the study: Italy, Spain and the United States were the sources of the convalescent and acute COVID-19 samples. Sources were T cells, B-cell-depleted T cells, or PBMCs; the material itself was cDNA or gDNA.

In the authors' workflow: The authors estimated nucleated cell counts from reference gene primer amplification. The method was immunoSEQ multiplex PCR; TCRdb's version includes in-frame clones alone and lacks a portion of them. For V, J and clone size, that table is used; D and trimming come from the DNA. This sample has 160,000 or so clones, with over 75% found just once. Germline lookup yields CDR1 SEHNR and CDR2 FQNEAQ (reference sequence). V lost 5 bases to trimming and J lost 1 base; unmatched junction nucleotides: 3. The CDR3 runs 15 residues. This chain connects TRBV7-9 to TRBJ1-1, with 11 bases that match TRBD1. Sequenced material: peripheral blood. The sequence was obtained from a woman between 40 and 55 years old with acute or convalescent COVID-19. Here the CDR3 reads CASSLGTGGNTEAFF. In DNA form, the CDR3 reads TGTGCCAGCAGCCTCGGGACAGGGGGGAACACTGAAGCTTTCTTT.